This is a list of T cell receptor beta chains from one sample in a study of blood T cell repertoires in COVID-19. Clones were sequenced by immunoSEQ multiplex PCR, and TCRdb holds only the in-frame ones, with some missing. The table shows 65,000 to 85,000 clones, with over 70% occurring only once. Sequenced input: peripheral blood. These receptors were obtained from a human donor in a cohort sampled during active COVID-19. CDR3s include the opening cysteine and the closing phenylalanine or tryptophan. The D gene is left open where the match is weak. Clone sizes are given selectively: once, few, many, or a class where the clone is expanded.

>15|.|.|TRBV11-2|TRBJ1-1
TGTGCCAGCAGCTTGTATGACAGCAAGAACACTGAAGCTTTCTTT
CASSLYDSKNTEAFF
>13|.|.|TRBV5-1|TRBJ1-1
TGCGCCAGCATCCGGGGGGCGGGGACTGAAGCTTTCTTT
CASIRGAGTEAFF
>16|once|.|TRBV28|TRBJ1-2
.
CASSSSTGGGNYGYTF
>15|.|TRBD2|TRBV28|TRBJ2-2
TGTGCCAGCAGTTTTCTAGCGGGAGGCATCGGGGAGCTGTTTTTT
CASSFLAGGIGELFF
>18|.|.|TRBV19|TRBJ1-5
TGTGCCAGTAGTACTCCTCCGGAAGGTCGGGGTATAGGTCAGCCCCAGCATTTT
CASSTPPEGRGIGQPQHF
>16|.|.|TRBV4-2|TRBJ1-4
TGTGCCAGCAGCCTAAAGAAGAGCGTTGATAATGAAAAACTGTTTTTT
CASSLKKSVDNEKLFF
>14|.|.|TRBV2|TRBJ1-4
TGTGCCAGCAGTGACGGGGGGGCCGGTGAAAAACTGTTTTTT
CASSDGGAGEKLFF
>18|once|TRBD2|TRBV28|TRBJ2-5
TGTGCCAGCAGTTTATCACACCCTCCTGCGGGGGGGCGAGAGACCCAGTACTTC
CASSLSHPPAGGRETQYF
>11|.|TRBD1|TRBV20-1|TRBJ1-2
TGCAGTGCCGGACAGGGCTATGGCTACACCTTC
CSAGQGYGYTF
>12|.|TRBD1|TRBV4-1|TRBJ1-4
TGCGCCAGCAGCCAAGCTGGGGGACAGGCTACCTTT
CASSQAGGQATF
>15|.|TRBD2|TRBV28|TRBJ2-7
TGTGCCAGCAGTTTGGCTAGCGGGGGGACCTACGAGCAGTACTTC
CASSLASGGTYEQYF
>17|.|TRBD1|TRBV28|TRBJ2-1
TGTGCCAGCAGTTTATCTTGGGGGACAGGGCTTTACAATGAGCAGTTCTTC
CASSLSWGTGLYNEQFF
>16|.|.|TRBV6-2/TRBV6-3|TRBJ1-6
TGTGCCAGCAGCCCTACCCCCGGACAGTATAATTCACCCCTCCACTTT
CASSPTPGQYNSPLHF
>15|.|.|TRBV6-5|TRBJ1-3
TGTGCCAGCAGTCCGGAGACAGGCTCTGGAAACACCATATATTTT
CASSPETGSGNTIYF